This TCR beta chain comes out of a study of blood T cell repertoires in COVID-19. Germline CDR1 and CDR2: SEHNR and FQNEAQ (reference sequence). The CDR3 loop spans 14 amino acids. Trimming shortened V by 2 bases and J by 6 bases, and 14 bases separated the two germline ends. Participant ages covered about 18 to 95 years across around 25 US areas. TCRdb's table, derived via immunoSEQ multiplex PCR, lists solely in-frame clones and lacks some. The sample lists some 410,000 clones; around nine tenths were seen once. The chain carries TRBV7-9 and TRBJ2-7; maybe TRBD2 (7 bases). The sample comprised PBMCs or T cells enriched from blood (not recorded which). This clonotype originated in a woman aged 30 to 39 with acute COVID-19. Here the CDR3 reads CASSLTSGEGEQYF. Written as DNA, the CDR3 is TGTGCCAGCAGCTTAACTTCAGGGGAGGGCGAGCAGTACTTC.